These 2 T cell receptor beta chains came from one sample sequenced in a study of blood T cell repertoires in COVID-19. Produced via immunoSEQ multiplex PCR; TCRdb's table is partial and in-frame only. The table shows some 270,000 clones, with around nine tenths occurring only once. The specimen sequenced was PBMCs or T cells enriched from blood (not recorded which). The receptors stem from a woman aged 60 to 75 who had recovered from COVID-19.

The chain carries TRBV13 and TRBJ2-3; 10 bases match TRBD2. The CDR3 loop spans 18 amino acids. Per the germline V gene, CDR1 is PRHDT and CDR2 is FYEKMQ (reference sequence). V lost 4 bases and J lost 4; bases outside the gene matches: 14. CDR3 amino acids: CASSSGERGGEEADTQYF. The CDR3 nucleotides are TGTGCCAGCAGCTCAGGAGAGCGGGGGGGTGAAGAAGCAGATACGCAGTATTTT.

The rearrangement links TRBV5-4 to TRBJ2-7; tentative D call: TRBD1 (5 bases). V shed 4 bases and J shed 6 bases, with 20 bases lying between them. Germline assignment: CDR1 SGHNT and CDR2 YYREEE (reference sequence). The CDR3 extends over 15 amino acids. The CDR3 region has the DNA TGTGCCAGCAGCCCCCCAGGGCCTGGGTCCATCGAGCAGTACTTC. Translated: CASSPPGPGSIEQYF.